These 18 T cell receptor beta chains came from one sample sequenced in a study of identical twins. Each CDR3 protein gets one entry after TCRdb re-called the 5' RACE reads with MiXCR. Counted here are fewer than 500,000 distinct CDR3 sequences, about 13% occurring once; the ten biggest clones make up approximately 0.98%. These data were also reused for a study on yellow fever vaccine responses in identical twins.

Specimen: CD4+ T cells sorted from blood. These TCRs come from a woman aged 18-29 years in good health.

There are a few counts of this clonotype. This chain uses TRBV10-3 with TRBJ2-3; 11 bases line up with TRBD2. Trimming cost V 6 bases and J 0 bases; bases outside gene matches: 2. The CDR3 length is 15 residues. In germline, CDR1 is ENHRY, CDR2 SYGVKD. In nucleotides, the CDR3 is TGTGCCATCAGGGGACTAGCGGCTAGCACAGATACGCAGTATTTT. Amino acid sequence: CAIRGLAASTDTQYF.

This clonotype was recorded at least ten times. The chain joins TRBV7-6 to TRBJ1-6, with 7 nucleotides matching TRBD1. Germline V gene data show CDR1 as SGHVS and CDR2 as FNYEAQ. The CDR3 has 18 amino acids. Germline trimming cut 2 bases from V and 0 bases from J; bases unmatched to any gene: 7. The CDR3 sequence: CASSLTQGGSSYNSPLHF. The CDR3 region has the DNA TGTGCCAGCAGCTTAACCCAGGGGGGTAGCTCCTATAATTCACCCCTCCACTTT.

There are many counts of this clonotype. This chain joins TRBV12-3 or TRBV12-4 and TRBJ2-1; D not certain. Trimming left V 7 bases short and J 0 bases short, with 7 bases between. CDR3 length equals 13 residues. For the CDR3, the DNA is TGTGCCAGCATCCAAAGCTCCTACAATGAGCAGTTCTTC. Translation gives CASIQSSYNEQFF.

The rearrangement links TRBV7-4 to TRBJ2-2, with 12 bases that match TRBD1. Germline V gene lookup returns CDR1 SGHVT and CDR2 SQSDAQ. The CDR3 runs 18 residues. V lost 4 bases, J lost 4 bases, and 10 bases stayed unmatched. The CDR3 protein is CASSYRDRGQLGTGELFF. The CDR3 DNA reads as TGTGCCAGCAGCTACCGGGACAGGGGGCAGTTAGGCACCGGGGAGCTGTTTTTT.

The CDR3 protein is CASSQVTSGFTGELFF. In nucleotides, the CDR3 is TGTGCCAGCAGCCAAGTGACTAGCGGATTCACCGGGGAGCTGTTTTTT. V usage is TRBV3-1 and J usage is TRBJ2-2, with TRBD2 identical over 9 bases. The CDR3 covers 16 residues. V trimming: 1 base; J trimming: 4 bases; junction bases outside the gene matches: 4. CDR1 and CDR2 (germline): LGHDT, YNNKEL (reference sequence).

The rearrangement links TRBV18 to TRBJ2-1, with 9 bases aligning to TRBD1. The germline gives CDR1 KGHSH, CDR2 LQKENI. Trimming took 3 bases from V and 7 from J; bases not matched to a gene: 7. CDR3 length: 15 residues. The CDR3 here is CASSPTGTGQNEQFF. DNA of the CDR3: TGTGCCAGCTCACCCACCGGGACAGGGCAAAATGAGCAGTTCTTC.

This clonotype appeared a few times. This chain connects TRBV20-1 to TRBJ2-2, with 7 bases matching TRBD2. In germline, CDR1 is DFQATT, CDR2 SNEGSKA (reference sequence). J was trimmed by 7 bases and V by 6 bases; bases with no gene match: 11. The CDR3 consists of 14 residues. Here the CDR3 reads CSAPPGLTSGELFF. CDR3 nucleotides: TGCAGTGCCCCTCCGGGACTAACAAGCGGGGAGCTGTTTTTT.

This clonotype was detected only a few times. The chain joins TRBV6-5 to TRBJ2-7, with TRBD1 identical over 8 bases. The germline gives CDR1 MNHEY, CDR2 SVGAGI. There are 14 residues in the CDR3. The V gene end was trimmed by 6 bases and the J gene end by 5 bases; junction bases not matched to a gene: 9. The CDR3 here is CASSYTKDRDEQYF. Written as DNA, the CDR3 is TGTGCCAGCAGCTATACCAAGGACAGGGACGAGCAGTACTTC.

This clonotype was observed a handful of times. The V and J genes are TRBV10-3 and TRBJ2-3, with 10 bases matching TRBD1. J gave up 4 bases and V 4 bases, and 2 bases lay outside the gene matches. The CDR3 runs to 14 residues. Looked up from germline, CDR1 is ENHRY and CDR2 is SYGVKD. CDR3 sequence: CAISGQGAPDTQYF. The CDR3 DNA is TGTGCCATCAGTGGACAGGGGGCCCCAGATACGCAGTATTTT.

This clonotype has more than one count but fewer than ten. The chain carries TRBV11-3 and TRBJ2-3, with D hard to call. The V and J ends lost 1 base and 2 bases respectively, with 16 bases between them. Germline CDR1 reads SGHNT; CDR2 reads YENEEA. The CDR3 has 17 residues. The CDR3 reads CASSLVRQQPITDTQYF. CDR3 bases: TGTGCCAGCAGCTTAGTACGTCAGCAACCTATCACAGATACGCAGTATTTT.

The V gene is TRBV7-6, the J gene TRBJ2-7; perhaps TRBD1 as D (6 bases). Germline-derived CDR1 and CDR2 are SGHVS and FNYEAQ. V lost 8 bases to trimming and J lost 2 bases, with 16 bases between them. The length of the CDR3 is 14 residues. In DNA, the CDR3 is TGTGCCAGCTCCACGGCACAGGGTCCCTACGAGCAGTACTTC. This sequence encodes CASSTAQGPYEQYF. The full variable domain, in which reference TRBV7-6 and TRBJ2-7 provide the parts outside the CDR3, is GAGVSQSPRYKVTKRGQDVALRCDPISGHVSLYWYRQALGQGPEFLTYFNYEAQQDKSGLPNDRFSAERPEGSISTLTIQRTEQRDSAMYRCASSTAQGPYEQYFGPGTRLTVT.

CDR3 residues: CASSSPGLTTETQYF. The CDR3 DNA follows: TGTGCCAGCAGTTCTCCGGGACTGACGACTGAGACCCAGTACTTC. This chain uses TRBV12-3 or TRBV12-4 with TRBJ2-5; tentative D call: TRBD2 (6 bases). The CDR3 has 15 amino acids. The V end was cut by 4 bases, the J end by 5 bases, with 17 bases between.

The J gene is TRBJ2-1, the V gene TRBV6-6; D is undetermined. The V and J ends lost 6 bases and 6 bases respectively, with 3 bases between them. In germline, CDR1 is MNHNY, CDR2 SVGAGI (reference sequence). The CDR3 loop spans 10 amino acids. The CDR3 bases are TGTGCCAGCAGCGCCAATGAGCAGTTCTTC. It codes for CASSANEQFF.

This clonotype showed up just a few times. This chain links TRBV18 with TRBJ2-7; 8 bases agree with TRBD1. The CDR3 is 15 residues long. Germline loops: CDR1 KGHSH, CDR2 LQKENI. J lost 6 bases, V lost 3 bases, and 10 bases had no gene match. The CDR3 is CASSPGTGSSGEQYF. As DNA, the CDR3 is TGTGCCAGCTCACCGGGGACAGGTTCCTCTGGCGAGCAGTACTTC.

The rearrangement uses TRBV12-3 or TRBV12-4 and TRBJ2-7, with 7 bases fitting TRBD1. The CDR3 has 15 amino acids. J was trimmed by 0 bases and V by 6 bases; bases with no gene match: 8. Here the CDR3 DNA reads TGTGCCAGCAGGTGGACAGGTAATTCCTCCTACGAGCAGTACTTC. Its protein product is CASRWTGNSSYEQYF.

This clonotype was counted ten times or more. This rearrangement joins TRBV7-2 to TRBJ1-1; the D is unclear. The CDR3 covers 13 residues. V was cut by 7 bases and J by 8 bases, with 17 bases left in between. Germline V gene sequence: CDR1 SGHTA, CDR2 FQGNSA. The CDR3 DNA sequence: TGTGCCAGCAACTCTCTGGGCGGATCCGAAGCTTTCTTT. This encodes CASNSLGGSEAFF.

The chain combines TRBV29-1 with TRBJ1-1; no definite D call. This CDR3 comprises 13 residues. Trimming removed 5 bases from V and 4 bases from J, with 14 bases in between. CDR1 is SQVTM, CDR2 ANQGSEA, per germline. CDR3 protein: CSVTYDGTTEAFF. The CDR3 nucleotides read TGCAGCGTTACTTACGACGGCACCACTGAAGCTTTCTTT.

The V call is TRBV5-6, the J call TRBJ1-1; no definite D call. Germline values: CDR1 SGHDT, CDR2 YYEEEE. V shed 0 bases and J shed 5 bases, with 8 bases lying between them. This CDR3 spans 13 amino acids. CDR3 bases: TGTGCCAGCAGCTTGGGGGGAAAAACTGAAGCTTTCTTT. Encoded protein: CASSLGGKTEAFF.